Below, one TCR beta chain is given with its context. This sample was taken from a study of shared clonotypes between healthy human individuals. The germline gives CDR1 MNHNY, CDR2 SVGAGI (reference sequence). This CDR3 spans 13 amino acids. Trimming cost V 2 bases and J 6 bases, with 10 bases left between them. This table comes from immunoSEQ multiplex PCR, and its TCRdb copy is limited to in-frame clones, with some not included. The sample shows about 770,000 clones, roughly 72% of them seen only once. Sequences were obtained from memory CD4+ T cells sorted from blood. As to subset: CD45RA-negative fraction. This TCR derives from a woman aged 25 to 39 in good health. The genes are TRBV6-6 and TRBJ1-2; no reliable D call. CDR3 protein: CASSYTEADGYTF. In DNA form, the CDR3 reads TGTGCCAGCAGTTACACCGAGGCCGATGGCTACACCTTC.